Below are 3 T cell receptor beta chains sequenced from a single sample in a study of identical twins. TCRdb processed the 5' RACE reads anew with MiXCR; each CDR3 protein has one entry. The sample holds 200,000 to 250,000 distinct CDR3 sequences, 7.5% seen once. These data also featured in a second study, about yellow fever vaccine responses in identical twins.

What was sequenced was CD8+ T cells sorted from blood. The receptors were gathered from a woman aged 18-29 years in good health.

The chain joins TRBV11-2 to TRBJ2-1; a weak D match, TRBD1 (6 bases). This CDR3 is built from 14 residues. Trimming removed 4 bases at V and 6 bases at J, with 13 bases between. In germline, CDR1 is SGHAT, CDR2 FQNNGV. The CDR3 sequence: CASSYDRPSNEQFF. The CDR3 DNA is TGTGCCAGCAGCTACGACAGGCCCAGCAATGAGCAGTTCTTC.

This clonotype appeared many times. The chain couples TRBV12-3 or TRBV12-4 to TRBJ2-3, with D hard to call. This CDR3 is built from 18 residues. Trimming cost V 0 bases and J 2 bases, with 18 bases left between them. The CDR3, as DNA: TGTGCCAGCAGTTTAGCCCAGAGACCCGGCGGCTCCACAGATACGCAGTATTTT. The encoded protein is CASSLAQRPGGSTDTQYF.

The CDR3 bases are TGTGCCAGCAGTTTTGATTACAATGAGCAGTTCTTC. Its protein product is CASSFDYNEQFF. The J gene is TRBJ2-1, the V gene TRBV27, with D unclear. Trimming removed 3 bases from V and 4 bases from J, with 4 bases in between. Germline CDR1 MNHEY, CDR2 SMNVEV (reference sequence). This CDR3 has 12 amino acids.